This entry concerns a single T cell receptor (beta chain). The entry originates in a study of CD8 T cells in Susac syndrome. V lost 0 bases and J lost 6, with 9 bases in between. Germline lookup yields CDR1 SQVTM and CDR2 ANQGSEA. This CDR3 spans 12 amino acids. RNA in amounts of roughly 0.5 to 1 ug was reverse transcribed with random hexamers. Amplification of TCR beta CDR3 spanned 54 Vbeta and 13 Jbeta via immunoSEQ multiplex PCR. TCRdb analysed the immunoSEQ multiplex PCR reads with MiXCR anew, one entry per CDR3 protein. Of under 200,000 distinct CDR3 sequences listed, 90% to 95% are singletons. This receptor was obtained from a human donor with multiple sclerosis. The chain has TRBV29-1 and TRBJ2-7; no clear D. Material for sequencing was CD8+ T cells from PBMCs. The CDR3 region has the DNA TGCAGCGTTGAAGATCTAGAAGGCGAGCAGTACTTC. It codes for CSVEDLEGEQYF.